This T cell receptor beta chain was retrieved from a study of T cell responses to AZD1222 COVID-19 vaccine. Clones were sequenced by immunoSEQ multiplex PCR, and TCRdb holds only the in-frame ones, with some missing. The sample holds about 170,000 clones, approximately 92% seen once. The germline CDR1 and CDR2 sequences are SGHTA and FQGNSA. J lost 5 bases, V lost 8 bases, and 11 bases had no gene match. The CDR3 is made up of 14 amino acids. This TCR was sampled from an adult in good health. This specimen was peripheral blood, taken on day 0 of AZD1222 vaccination. The rearrangement uses TRBV7-2 and TRBJ2-7; 8 bases are shared with TRBD1. This CDR3 is CASGPRTGTHEQYF. The DNA for the CDR3 is TGTGCCAGCGGACCCCGGACAGGGACACACGAGCAGTACTTC.